A selection of T cell receptor beta chains follows, all from one sample in a study of shared clonotypes between healthy human individuals. Only in-frame clones appear in the TCRdb table, and some are missing; sequencing was by immunoSEQ multiplex PCR. The sample holds 2,500,000 or so clones, 93% seen once. The sample was naive CD4+ T cells from PBMCs. The origin of the receptors is a young man in good health. Some clones in this sample may be carry-over from other donors' samples. CDR3s include the opening cysteine and the closing phenylalanine or tryptophan. D genes are given only for firm matches. Part of the rows lack a size; the others show once, few, many or a class for expanded clones.

CDR3 protein | CDR3 DNA | clone size | V gene | D gene | J gene
CASSLEGGDEQYF | TGCGCCAGCAGCTTGGAGGGAGGGGATGAGCAGTACTTC | NA | TRBV5-1 | TRBD2 | TRBJ2-7
CASSVGQGGGYTF | TGTGCCAGCAGCGTAGGGCAGGGTGGCGGCTACACCTTC | NA | TRBV9 | NA | TRBJ1-2
CASSPAPLQETQYF | TGTGCCAGCAGCCCGGCGCCCCTACAAGAGACCCAGTACTTC | NA | TRBV9 | NA | TRBJ2-5
CASSLEASGGDTQYF | TGTGCCAGCAGCTTAGAGGCTAGCGGAGGGGATACGCAGTATTTT | NA | TRBV11-3 | TRBD2 | TRBJ2-3
CASSPTGTSNEQFF | TGTGCCAGCAGCCCAACCGGGACTAGCAATGAGCAGTTCTTC | NA | TRBV7-7 | TRBD2 | TRBJ2-1
CASSLQGEYGYTF | TGTGCCAGCAGCTTACAGGGGGAATATGGCTACACCTTC | NA | TRBV5-4 | TRBD1 | TRBJ1-2
CASSQVTRGETQYF | TGCGCCAGCAGCCAAGTCACCAGGGGGGAGACCCAGTACTTC | NA | TRBV4-1 | TRBD1 | TRBJ2-5
CASSLERRQGHNEKLFF | TGTGCCAGCAGCTTAGAGCGACGACAGGGGCATAATGAAAAACTGTTTTTT | once | TRBV11-3 | TRBD1 | TRBJ1-4
CASSQLAGYISPPYEQYF | TGCGCCAGCAGTCAACTAGCGGGATATATTAGCCCCCCCTACGAGCAGTACTTC | NA | TRBV10-2 | TRBD2 | TRBJ2-7
CASTATSGLNEQFF | TGTGCCAGCACCGCGACTAGCGGCCTCAATGAGCAGTTCTTC | NA | TRBV5-4 | TRBD2 | TRBJ2-1
CAWKLSGRGSYNEQFF | TGTGCCTGGAAACTTAGCGGGAGAGGGTCCTACAATGAGCAGTTCTTC | NA | TRBV30 | TRBD2 | TRBJ2-1
CASSRYPQGAYEQFF | TGTGCCAGCAGCCGTTATCCACAGGGGGCCTATGAGCAGTTCTTC | NA | TRBV6-5 | TRBD1 | TRBJ2-1
CASSDRQNTEAFF | TGCGCCAGCAGCGACAGACAGAACACTGAAGCTTTCTTT | few | TRBV5-1 | NA | TRBJ1-1
CASDLGTEGETQYF | TGTGCCAGCGACCTGGGGACCGAGGGAGAGACCCAGTACTTC | NA | TRBV28 | NA | TRBJ2-5
CASSMDRELFF | TGCGCCAGCAGCATGGACAGGGAGCTGTTTTTT | NA | TRBV5-1 | NA | TRBJ2-2
CASSLSPRSYGYTF | TGTGCCAGCAGTTTATCGCCAAGAAGCTATGGCTACACCTTC | NA | TRBV28 | NA | TRBJ1-2
CASSVERASYEQYF | TGTGCCAGCAGCGTAGAGCGGGCCTCCTACGAGCAGTACTTC | NA | TRBV9 | NA | TRBJ2-7
CASSLRLGTGETEAFF | TGTGCCAGCAGTTTAAGGCTTGGAACAGGGGAGACTGAAGCTTTCTTT | NA | TRBV27 | TRBD1 | TRBJ1-1
CGSGRENQETQYF | TGCGGCTCGGGGCGGGAGAACCAAGAGACCCAGTACTTC | NA | TRBV5-1 | TRBD2 | TRBJ2-5
CSAARDREFF | TGCAGTGCGGCCCGGGACAGGGAGTTCTTC | NA | TRBV20-1 | TRBD1 | TRBJ2-1
CASSLERSGETQYF | TGCGCCAGCAGCTTGGAGCGCAGCGGGGAGACCCAGTACTTC | NA | TRBV5-1 | NA | TRBJ2-5
CASSVDGRDNQPQHF | TGTGCCAGCAGCGTAGACGGGAGGGACAATCAGCCCCAGCATTTT | NA | TRBV9 | NA | TRBJ1-5
CASTGGDSSYNSPLHF | TGTGCCAGCACGGGAGGAGATAGCTCCTATAATTCACCCCTCCACTTT | NA | TRBV2 | NA | TRBJ1-6
CASSRGVSYEQYF | TGTGCCAGCAGCCGGGGGGTTTCCTACGAGCAGTACTTC | NA | TRBV5-8 | TRBD2 | TRBJ2-7
CASSLGLAVTDTQYF | TGTGCCAGCAGCTTGGGACTAGCGGTGACAGATACGCAGTATTTT | NA | TRBV2 | TRBD2 | TRBJ2-3